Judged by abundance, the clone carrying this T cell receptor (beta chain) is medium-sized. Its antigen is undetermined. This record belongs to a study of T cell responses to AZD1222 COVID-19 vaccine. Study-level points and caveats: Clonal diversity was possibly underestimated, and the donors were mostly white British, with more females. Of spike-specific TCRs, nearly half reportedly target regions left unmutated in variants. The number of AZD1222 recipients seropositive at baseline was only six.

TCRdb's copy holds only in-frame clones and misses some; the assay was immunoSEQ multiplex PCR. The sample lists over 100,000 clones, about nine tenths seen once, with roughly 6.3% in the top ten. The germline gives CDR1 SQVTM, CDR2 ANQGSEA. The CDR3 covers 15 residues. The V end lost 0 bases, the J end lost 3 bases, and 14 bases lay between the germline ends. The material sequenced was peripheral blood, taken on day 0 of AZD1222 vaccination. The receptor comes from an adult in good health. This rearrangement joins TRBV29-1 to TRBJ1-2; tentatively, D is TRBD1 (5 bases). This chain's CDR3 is CSVEDLEGLHYGYTF. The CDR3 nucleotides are TGCAGCGTTGAAGATCTGGAGGGGCTGCACTATGGCTACACCTTC.